Listed here are 20 T cell receptor beta chains from one sample, sequenced in a study of T cells after yellow fever vaccination. TCRdb re-called the 5' RACE reads through MiXCR, storing one row per CDR3 protein. The sample has 170,000 or so distinct CDR3 sequences, approximately 6.2% seen once. The specimen comprised CD4+ T cells sorted from PBMCs, sampled on the day of the first yellow fever vaccination. The receptors originated from a young man who received the YFV17D yellow fever vaccine.

This clonotype has at least ten counts. The chain combines TRBV27 with TRBJ2-7; 10 bases are a match to TRBD1. With V trimmed by 6 bases and J by 9 bases, 11 bases remained unmatched. CDR3 length: 14 amino acids. The V gene's germline CDR1 is MNHEY and CDR2 SMNVEV (reference sequence). The CDR3 bases are TGTGCCAGCAGCCCCTCAGACAGGGGGCTCTGGCAGTACTTC. It yields the protein CASSPSDRGLWQYF.

In its sample, this clonotype was seen many times. The chain's CDR3 is CASSVRDRGSAIYF. The CDR3 coding sequence is TGTGCCAGCAGTGTCAGAGACAGGGGTTCTGCCATATATTTT. This chain connects TRBV2 to TRBJ1-3; TRBD1 matches at 8 bases. The CDR3 loop spans 14 amino acids. Germline V gives CDR1 SNHLY, CDR2 FYNNEI. V gave up 4 bases and J gave up 11 bases; unmatched junction bases: 10.

This clonotype was seen a handful of times. The chain joins TRBV7-2 to TRBJ2-7, with D hard to call. CDR3 length equals 14 residues. V gave up 1 base and J gave up 2 bases, with 9 bases separating them. Germline V CDR1 and CDR2: SGHTA, FQGNSA. The DNA of the CDR3 is TGTGCCAGCAGCTTAGGTCGGCAGGCCTACGAGCAGTACTTC. Translating gives CASSLGRQAYEQYF.

This clonotype was counted at least ten times. The genes are TRBV3-1 and TRBJ2-3; 9 positions agree with TRBD1. This CDR3 is 16 amino acids long. Germline V gene sequence: CDR1 LGHDT, CDR2 YNNKEL (reference sequence). V lost 4 bases to trimming and J lost 4 bases; unmatched junction nucleotides: 9. CDR3 nucleotides: TGTGCCAGCAGCCGTTCGGGACAGGGTAAATCAGATACGCAGTATTTT. It specifies CASSRSGQGKSDTQYF.

This clonotype was seen many times. The chain uses TRBV28 and TRBJ1-2; the D gene is possibly TRBD1 (6 bases). The CDR3 length is 12 residues. V was pared by 6 bases and J by 8 bases, with 13 bases between. Germline CDR1 reads MDHEN; CDR2 reads SYDVKM. CDR3 DNA sequence: TGTGCCAGCAGCCTCAACAGGGTCGGCTACACCTTC. Its protein product is CASSLNRVGYTF.

This clonotype was seen at least ten times. The J gene is TRBJ2-1, the V gene TRBV20-1, with unresolved D. This CDR3 region has 11 residues. CDR1 is DFQATT, CDR2 SNEGSKA, per germline (reference sequence). Trimming removed 7 bases from V and 12 bases from J, with 16 bases in between. In nucleotides, the CDR3 is TGCAGTGAGGCCTACGACAAGGGGCAGTTCTTC. Its translation is CSEAYDKGQFF.

This clonotype was observed a handful of times. This sequence joins TRBV9 and TRBJ2-3, with 10 bases lining up with TRBD2. With 0 bases clipped from V and 4 bases from J, the junction kept 2 bases outside the gene matches. Per the germline V gene, CDR1 is SGDLS and CDR2 is YYNGEE. This CDR3 is built from 15 residues. The CDR3 protein is CASSVGGLAADTQYF. The CDR3 nucleotides are TGTGCCAGCAGCGTAGGTGGACTAGCGGCAGATACGCAGTATTTT.

This chain connects TRBV5-5 to TRBJ2-7; TRBD1 matches at 8 bases. Germline-derived CDR1 and CDR2 are SGHKS and YYEKEE (reference sequence). Germline trimming cut 4 bases from V and 6 bases from J; bases unmatched to any gene: 9. CDR3 length: 14 residues. CDR3 in amino acids: CASSPGQGRGEQYF. CDR3 DNA: TGTGCCAGCAGCCCCGGACAGGGCCGAGGCGAGCAGTACTTC. Based on the CDR3 plus reference TRBV5-5 and TRBJ2-7, the full variable domain is DAGVTQSPTHLIKTRGQQVTLRCSPISGHKSVSWYQQVLGQGPQFIFQYYEKEERGRGNFPDRFSARQFPNYSSELNVNALLLGDSALYLCASSPGQGRGEQYFGPGTRLTVT.

This clonotype was found a few times. V usage is TRBV4-2 and J usage is TRBJ2-3, with D possibly being TRBD1 or TRBD2 (5 bases each). CDR3 length: 17 residues. Germline-derived CDR1 and CDR2 are LGHNA and YNFKEQ. V was cut by 4 bases and J by 1 base, with 18 bases left in between. The chain's CDR3 is CASSPRGVGSGTDTQYF. The CDR3 nucleotides read TGTGCCAGCAGCCCCAGAGGGGTTGGATCGGGCACAGATACGCAGTATTTT.

This clonotype came up many times. This chain connects TRBV6-2 or TRBV6-3 to TRBJ2-2; D is perhaps TRBD1 or TRBD2 (6 bases each). V was cut by 5 bases and J by 4 bases, with 14 bases left in between. Looked up from germline, CDR1 is MNHEY and CDR2 is SVGEGT. This CDR3 region has 15 residues. CDR3 DNA sequence: TGTGCCAGCAGTCGGACAGCGCGGGGCACCGGGGAGCTGTTTTTT. Protein: CASSRTARGTGELFF.

This chain connects TRBV6-1 to TRBJ2-7; 7 bases are shared with TRBD1. The trim removed 2 bases at V and 3 bases at J, leaving 7 bases unmatched. Germline lookup yields CDR1 MNHNS and CDR2 SASEGT. CDR3 length: 15 residues. CDR3 coding DNA: TGTGCCAGCAGTGAACATACGACAGGGAGCTACGAGCAGTACTTC. Its translation: CASSEHTTGSYEQYF.

This clonotype occurred a few times. The chain joins TRBV7-8 to TRBJ2-7, with 10 bases fitting TRBD1. The CDR3 is made up of 13 amino acids. CDR1 and CDR2 (germline): SGHVS, FQNEAQ. V trimming: 8 bases; J trimming: 4 bases; junction bases outside the gene matches: 5. The chain's CDR3 is CASRAGQGYEQYV. The CDR3 DNA follows: TGTGCCAGCCGAGCGGGACAGGGGTACGAGCAGTACGTC.

The rearrangement uses TRBV5-4 and TRBJ1-3; 11 nucleotides align to TRBD1. V lost 4 bases to trimming and J lost 0 bases; unmatched junction nucleotides: 6. Germline-derived CDR1 and CDR2 are SGHNT and YYREEE (reference sequence). CDR3 length: 17 residues. This CDR3 is CASSPGTGGISGNTIYF. CDR3 nucleotide sequence: TGTGCCAGCAGCCCGGGGACAGGGGGTATCTCTGGAAACACCATATATTTT. The complete variable domain, with remaining parts taken from reference TRBV5-4 and TRBJ1-3, reads ETGVTQSPTHLIKTRGQQVTLRCSSQSGHNTVSWYQQALGQGPQFIFQYYREEENGRGNFPPRFSGLQFPNYSSELNVNALELDDSALYLCASSPGTGGISGNTIYFGEGSWLTVV.

This clonotype appeared many times. CDR3 region: CASSPAVTSTDTQYF. In nucleotides, the CDR3 is TGCGCCAGCAGTCCCGCGGTCACTAGCACAGATACGCAGTATTTT. The rearrangement uses TRBV10-2 and TRBJ2-3; unclear D gene. Germline V gene sequence: CDR1 WSHSY, CDR2 SAAADI. V lost 5 bases and J lost 0, with 12 bases in between. This CDR3 has 15 residues.

The table lists this clonotype with many counts. The CDR3 loop reads CASSTTQRETQYF. The CDR3 DNA follows: TGTGCCAGTAGTACAACCCAGCGGGAGACCCAGTACTTC. The chain carries TRBV19 and TRBJ2-5; D perhaps matches TRBD2 (5 bases). The germline V gene has CDR1 LNHDA and CDR2 SQIVND (reference sequence). CDR3 size: 13 residues. Trimming stripped 4 bases from V and 5 bases from J, with 11 bases between.

This clonotype was picked up a small number of times. The chain uses TRBV7-9 and TRBJ2-5; no reliable D call. The CDR3 extends over 15 amino acids. V lost 5 bases and J lost 4, with 17 bases in between. CDR1 is SEHNR, CDR2 FQNEAQ, per germline (reference sequence). Here the CDR3 DNA reads TGTGCCAGCAGCCCACCTCTGTTCAGGTCAGAGACCCAGTACTTC. The encoded protein is CASSPPLFRSETQYF.

This clonotype was found many times. The chain links TRBV6-2 or TRBV6-3 to TRBJ2-1, with TRBD1 identical over 9 bases. Germline trimming cut 6 bases from V and 8 bases from J; bases unmatched to any gene: 11. The germline V gene encodes CDR1 MNHEY and CDR2 SVGEGT. CDR3 length equals 15 residues. The chain's CDR3 is CASRGETGGVDEQFF. In DNA form, the CDR3 reads TGTGCCAGCAGAGGAGAGACAGGGGGTGTCGATGAGCAGTTCTTC.

The gene calls are TRBV5-4 and TRBJ2-2; 9 bases match TRBD1. The V and J ends lost 2 bases and 5 bases, in that order; junction bases with no gene match: 10. Germline CDR1 is SGHNT and CDR2 is YYREEE (reference sequence). The CDR3 totals 17 residues. The CDR3 region has the DNA TGTGCCAGCAGCTTATATCCTCCGGGACAGGGAACCGGGGAGCTGTTTTTT. It translates to CASSLYPPGQGTGELFF.

The chain employs TRBV5-1 and TRBJ2-7; TRBD1 aligns across 8 bases. CDR1 is SGHRS and CDR2 is YFSETQ in the germline V gene. The junction had 8 bases not matched to a gene; V was cut back by 3 bases and J by 0 bases. The CDR3 has 16 residues. The CDR3 nucleotides read TGCGCCAGCAGCTCAAAAGGCACAGGGGGCTCCTACGAGCAGTACTTC. Its translation: CASSSKGTGGSYEQYF. Based on the CDR3 plus reference TRBV5-1 and TRBJ2-7, the full variable domain is KAGVTQTPRYLIKTRGQQVTLSCSPISGHRSVSWYQQTPGQGLQFLFEYFSETQRNKGNFPGRFSGRQFSNSRSEMNVSTLELGDSALYLCASSSKGTGGSYEQYFGPGTRLTVT.

This clonotype showed up many times. The chain links TRBV11-3 to TRBJ2-5, with D perhaps TRBD1 (5 bases). Germline CDR1 and CDR2: SGHNT and YENEEA. This CDR3 spans 13 amino acids. Trimming shortened V by 3 bases and J by 7 bases, and 12 bases separated the two germline ends. The CDR3 loop reads CASSLDTGWTQYF. The CDR3 nucleotides are TGTGCCAGCAGCTTGGACACCGGGTGGACCCAGTACTTC. Filled out from reference TRBV11-3 and TRBJ2-5, the complete variable domain reads EAGVVQSPRYKIIEKKQPVAFWCNPISGHNTLYWYLQNLGQGPELLIRYENEEAVDDSQLPKDRFSAERLKGVDSTLKIQPAELGDSAVYLCASSLDTGWTQYFGPGTRLLVL.